Below are 10 T cell receptor beta chains sequenced from a single sample in a study of blood T cell repertoires in COVID-19. TCRdb's table, derived via immunoSEQ multiplex PCR, lists solely in-frame clones and lacks some. The sample yields roughly 50,000 clones, less than 90% seen once. Sequenced: peripheral blood. The origin of the receptors is a woman at least 80 years old with acute or convalescent COVID-19.

CDR3 bases: TGTGCCAGCAGCTCCGACGGCGGGACAGGAATCTATGGCTACACCTTC. This gives the protein CASSSDGGTGIYGYTF. The rearrangement joins TRBV5-6 to TRBJ1-2, with 8 bases aligning to TRBD1. This CDR3 is built from 16 residues. Trimming removed 3 bases from V and 4 bases from J; junction bases left unmatched: 11. Germline V gives CDR1 SGHDT, CDR2 YYEEEE.

J is TRBJ2-2 and V is TRBV9; D unclear. Per the germline V gene, CDR1 is SGDLS and CDR2 is YYNGEE. V lost 1 base to trimming and J lost 7 bases, with 5 bases between them. The CDR3 covers 12 residues. This CDR3 reads CASSVRFGELFF. DNA of the CDR3: TGTGCCAGCAGCGTACGGTTCGGGGAGCTGTTTTTT.

This rearrangement joins TRBV3-1 (or the pseudogene TRBV3-2) to TRBJ1-4; 8 bases are shared with TRBD1. The CDR3 spans 15 residues. CDR1 LGHDT and CDR2 YNNKEL come from the germline V gene (reference sequence). The V gene end was trimmed by 4 bases and the J gene end by 9 bases; junction bases not matched to a gene: 10. The CDR3 nucleotides read TGTGCCAGCAGCCTTCTAGAGGACAGGGAGAAAAAACTGTTTTTT. This gives the protein CASSLLEDREKKLFF.

Only a few counts were recorded for this clone. The chain recombines TRBV5-4 with TRBJ2-1; the match to TRBD2 covers 11 bases. Trimming took 1 base from V and 2 from J; bases not matched to a gene: 5. Germline values: CDR1 SGHNT, CDR2 YYREEE (reference sequence). The CDR3 runs to 17 residues. DNA of the CDR3: TGTGCCAGCAGCTTGAGTTTACTAGCGGGGGCCTACAATGAGCAGTTCTTC. This encodes CASSLSLLAGAYNEQFF.

The chain carries TRBV6-5 and TRBJ2-7; 9 bases are a match to TRBD1. V lost 6 bases to trimming and J lost 2 bases; unmatched junction nucleotides: 8. The germline CDR1 and CDR2 sequences are MNHEY and SVGAGI. The CDR3 runs 15 residues. The CDR3 reads CASSSGTGSTYEQYF. Here the CDR3 DNA reads TGTGCCAGCAGCTCCGGGACAGGGAGTACCTACGAGCAGTACTTC.

The V and J genes are TRBV7-6 and TRBJ2-3; D call uncertain. This CDR3 spans 14 amino acids. Trimming shortened V by 8 bases and J by 0 bases, and 12 bases separated the two germline ends. From germline, CDR1 is SGHVS and CDR2 FNYEAQ. CDR3 protein: CASVQRPSTDTQYF. The CDR3 DNA is TGTGCCAGCGTGCAGCGCCCCAGCACAGATACGCAGTATTTT.

This clone was recorded only once. J is TRBJ1-3 and V is TRBV3-1 (or the pseudogene TRBV3-2); 8 bases are a match to TRBD1. V was clipped by 5 bases and J by 0 bases; unmatched bases: 6. Germline V CDR1 and CDR2: LGHDT, YNNKEL (reference sequence). The length of the CDR3 is 16 residues. CDR3 nucleotide sequence: TGTGCCAGCAGCGCTCCGGACAGGGACTCTGGAAACACCATATATTTT. Its translation is CASSAPDRDSGNTIYF.

The chain carries TRBV19 and TRBJ1-2; 8 bases map to TRBD1. The trim removed 6 bases at V and 5 bases at J, leaving 5 bases unmatched. The CDR3 has 13 residues. The germline gives CDR1 LNHDA, CDR2 SQIVND (reference sequence). In DNA, the CDR3 is TGTGCCAGTAGCGGCGGACAGGGTTATGGCTACACCTTC. Amino acid sequence: CASSGGQGYGYTF.

The rearrangement uses TRBV7-6 and TRBJ1-2, with 11 positions matching TRBD1. V shed 4 bases and J 2 bases; nucleotides not matched to a gene: 3. CDR3 length: 15 amino acids. CDR1 and CDR2 (germline): SGHVS, FNYEAQ. The CDR3 spells CASSSGTGGNYGYTF. As DNA, the CDR3 is TGTGCCAGCAGCTCAGGGACAGGGGGGAACTATGGCTACACCTTC.

The V call is TRBV15, the J call TRBJ1-4, with D perhaps TRBD1 (6 bases). V gave up 11 bases and J gave up 3 bases, with 13 bases separating them. Germline values: CDR1 LNHNV, CDR2 YYDKDF (reference sequence). The CDR3 contains 13 residues. The DNA of the CDR3 is TGTGCCGCTCAGACAGGCCCTAATGAAAAACTGTTTTTT. This encodes CAAQTGPNEKLFF.